This T cell receptor beta chain was recorded in a study of T cell repertoires in ileal Crohn's disease. In the study overall: Less than 45% were active smokers at surgery; median disease duration was 7.9 years.

Here immunoSEQ multiplex PCR was the method, and the copy in TCRdb shows in-frame clones only, minus some. The profile shows roughly 7,000 clones, approximately 80% of them singletons. On this clone: What it binds is not known.

This CDR3 spans 14 amino acids. The V and J ends lost 5 bases and 2 bases respectively, with 12 bases between them. The germline V gene encodes CDR1 SNHLY and CDR2 FYNNEI. General study results and limits: Active smokers at surgery had more clonal expansions than non-smokers. High-frequency clones were more common in sorted CD8 than CD4 cells.

This receptor was taken from an adult with Crohn's disease. The chain is built from TRBV2 and TRBJ1-2; TRBD1 is a possible D gene (6 bases). The specimen sequenced was ileal tissue. The CDR3 nucleotides are TGTGCCAGCAGTACAGGGCTCCCCAACTATGGCTACACCTTC. Protein sequence: CASSTGLPNYGYTF.